Listed below are T cell receptor beta chains from one sample, sequenced in a study of blood T cells in healthy people across ages. From the 5' RACE reads, TCRdb called clonotypes with MiXCR, one entry per CDR3 protein. The data show roughly 730,000 distinct CDR3 sequences, with approximately 53% seen just once and 20% to 30% held by the top ten. Sequenced sample: blood. The source is a man in his forties in good health. Both conserved end residues are part of each CDR3. A D gene is named only where the DNA matches it firmly. Size values are once, few and many counts, or a class for expanded clones, and some rows have none.

d_gene	v_gene	abundance	j_gene	CDR3aa	CDR3nt
-	TRBV27	-	TRBJ2-5	CASSLYGRQETQYF	TGTGCCAGCAGTTTATACGGCCGTCAAGAGACCCAGTACTTC
-	TRBV7-2	few	TRBJ2-2	CASSKTRSGELFF	TGTGCCAGCAGCAAGACCAGGTCTGGGGAGCTGTTTTTT
-	TRBV20-1	once	TRBJ2-7	CSASRPGVLYEQYF	TGCAGTGCTAGTCGGCCGGGGGTCCTCTACGAGCAGTACTTC
TRBD2	TRBV20-1	few	TRBJ2-5	CSASQTLAGVSETQYF	TGCAGTGCTAGTCAGACGCTAGCGGGGGTTTCGGAGACCCAGTACTTC
-	TRBV27	few	TRBJ2-7	CASSFAISYEQYF	TGTGCCAGCAGTTTTGCGATCTCCTACGAGCAGTACTTC
TRBD2	TRBV9	-	TRBJ2-3	CASSVTGLAGPTDTQYF	TGTGCCAGCAGCGTAACGGGACTAGCGGGACCCACAGATACGCAGTATTTT
-	TRBV7-2	-	TRBJ2-3	CASSRNRDTQYF	TGTGCCAGCAGTCGTAATAGAGATACGCAGTATTTT
-	TRBV2	-	TRBJ1-2	CARGSPGSDYGYTF	TGTGCCAGAGGCTCACCGGGTTCTGACTATGGCTACACCTTC
-	TRBV4-1	-	TRBJ1-1	CASSHTSRGLKNTEAFF	TGCGCCAGCAGCCATACATCTCGAGGACTGAAGAACACTGAAGCTTTCTTT
-	TRBV7-9	-	TRBJ2-5	CASSSAWTQYF	TGTGCCAGCAGCTCCGCGTGGACCCAGTACTTC
TRBD2	TRBV29-1	-	TRBJ2-3	CSVDPKRLAGGLSTDTQYF	TGCAGCGTCGACCCGAAGAGGCTAGCGGGGGGACTCTCCACAGATACGCAGTATTTT
-	TRBV29-1	-	TRBJ2-5	CSVGRTRVGETQYF	TGCAGCGTTGGGCGGACCCGGGTGGGAGAGACCCAGTACTTC
-	TRBV6-5	few	TRBJ2-7	CASSTGSRSPYEQYF	TGTGCCAGCAGCACGGGAAGCCGAAGTCCTTACGAGCAGTACTTC
-	TRBV4-1	-	TRBJ2-1	CASSQEGAQVMNEQFF	TGCGCCAGCAGCCAAGAAGGCGCACAGGTGATGAATGAGCAGTTCTTC
-	TRBV10-3	-	TRBJ2-1	CAISEGGTTYNEQFF	TGTGCCATCAGTGAAGGAGGTACTACTTACAATGAGCAGTTCTTC
-	TRBV29-1	few	TRBJ1-2	CRADQGGYTF	TGCAGGGCAGATCAAGGCGGCTACACCTTC
TRBD1	TRBV20-1	few	TRBJ2-7	CSAFPQGESYEQYF	TGCAGTGCCTTCCCACAGGGGGAGTCCTACGAGCAGTACTTC
-	TRBV10-3	few	TRBJ1-1	CTISDPVKGQFEAFF	TGTACCATCAGTGACCCGGTGAAGGGGCAGTTTGAAGCTTTCTTT
TRBD2	TRBV6-2/TRBV6-3	once	TRBJ2-1	CASKRGAFNEQFF	TGTGCCAGCAAGCGGGGGGCCTTCAATGAGCAGTTCTTC
TRBD2	TRBV12-3/TRBV12-4	-	TRBJ2-3	CASAFGLAGIVDTQYF	TGTGCCAGCGCCTTCGGACTAGCGGGGATAGTAGATACGCAGTATTTT
TRBD1	TRBV10-3	-	TRBJ1-2	CAIRTTPDRGPDGYTF	TGTGCCATCAGGACAACTCCGGACAGGGGGCCGGATGGCTACACCTTC
-	TRBV7-2	once	TRBJ1-2	CASSPDRTPNYGYTF	TGTGCCAGCAGCCCAGACAGGACTCCCAACTATGGCTACACCTTC
-	TRBV7-2	-	TRBJ2-3	CASSGGNTDTQYF	TGTGCCAGCAGTGGAGGGAACACAGATACGCAGTATTTT
TRBD1	TRBV20-1	-	TRBJ1-2	CSARTGTGYHGYTF	TGCAGTGCTAGGACCGGGACAGGGTATCATGGCTACACCTTC
TRBD1	TRBV5-1	-	TRBJ1-2	CASSPGQLNYGYTF	TGCGCCAGCAGCCCGGGACAGCTAAACTATGGCTACACCTTC
-	TRBV12-3/TRBV12-4	-	TRBJ2-2	CASSVRGITGELFF	TGTGCCAGCAGTGTAAGGGGTATCACCGGGGAGCTGTTTTTT
-	TRBV10-3	many	TRBJ2-7	CAISEMGTEQYF	TGTGCCATCAGTGAAATGGGGACCGAGCAGTACTTC
-	TRBV20-1	-	TRBJ2-7	CSARDLGSSYEQYF	TGCAGTGCTAGAGATCTCGGGAGCTCCTACGAGCAGTACTTC
TRBD1	TRBV20-1	few	TRBJ2-3	CSARGQGARTDTQYF	TGCAGTGCAAGGGGACAGGGGGCGCGGACAGATACGCAGTATTTT
-	TRBV20-1	-	TRBJ2-5	CSAREHLAQASQYF	TGCAGTGCTAGAGAGCATCTAGCGCAGGCGTCCCAGTACTTC
TRBD1	TRBV18	-	TRBJ2-3	CASSPTGDHTDTQYF	TGTGCCAGCTCACCCACAGGGGATCACACAGATACGCAGTATTTT